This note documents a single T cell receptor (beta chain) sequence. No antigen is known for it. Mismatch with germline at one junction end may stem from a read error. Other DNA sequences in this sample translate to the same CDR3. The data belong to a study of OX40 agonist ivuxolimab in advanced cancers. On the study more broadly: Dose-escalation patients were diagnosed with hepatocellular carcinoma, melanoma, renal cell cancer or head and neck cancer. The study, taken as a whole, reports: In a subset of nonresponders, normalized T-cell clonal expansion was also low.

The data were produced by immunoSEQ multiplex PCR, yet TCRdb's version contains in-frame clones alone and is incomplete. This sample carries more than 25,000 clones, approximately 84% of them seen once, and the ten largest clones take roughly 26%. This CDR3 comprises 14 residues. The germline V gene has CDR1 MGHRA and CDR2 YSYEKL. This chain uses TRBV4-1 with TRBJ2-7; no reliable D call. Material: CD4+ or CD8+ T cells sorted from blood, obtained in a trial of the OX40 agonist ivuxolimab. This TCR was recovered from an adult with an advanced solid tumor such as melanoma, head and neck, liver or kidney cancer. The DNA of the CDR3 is TGCGCCAGCAGCCAAGGGGCGCAGACCTACGAGCAGTACTTT. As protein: CASSQGAQTYEQYF.